This TCR beta chain was captured by sequencing in a study of technical replicates of blood from four donors. Assay: immunoSEQ multiplex PCR; the TCRdb copy retains only in-frame clones and omits some. This sample has approximately 52,000 clones, with 86% found just once. From germline, CDR1 is LNHDA and CDR2 SQIVND (reference sequence). V was cut by 5 bases and J by 4 bases, with 14 bases left in between. The CDR3 length is 14 residues. Sequencing used PBMCs. The clonotype was recovered from a human donor in good health. Some clones in this sample may be carry-over from other donors' samples. This sequence joins TRBV19 and TRBJ1-1; D possibly corresponds to TRBD1 (6 bases). The CDR3 DNA sequence: TGTGCCAGTAGTTGGTCAGGGGTGGCCACTGAAGCTTTCTTT. Its translation: CASSWSGVATEAFF.